This T cell receptor (beta chain) emerged from a study of regulatory T cells in long-lasting Graves disease. The V gene end was trimmed by 1 base and the J gene end by 13 bases; junction bases not matched to a gene: 9. Germline values: CDR1 SGHAT, CDR2 FQNNGV. This CDR3 contains 13 residues. This clonotype showed up many times. The time point: newly diagnosed GD, antithyroid drugs for less than 3 months. After RNA was extracted from PBMCs, the TCR library was made from it. Construction of the TCR beta libraries employed iRepertoire HTBI primers in conjunction with Arm-PCR of CDR3 regions. One entry per CDR3 protein, called by TCRdb with MiXCR from the multiplex PCR reads. The sample lists hundreds of thousands of distinct CDR3 sequences; around 16% were seen once. The data also belong to a second study, concerning T cells in Graves' hyperthyroidism and ophthalmopathy. That report adds: HTBI primers drove first-round RT-PCR of the TCR CDR3.

This chain joins TRBV11-2 and TRBJ2-5; TRBD2 matches 7 bases. The sample consisted of peripheral blood mononuclear cells (PBMCs), taken at new diagnosis, from a patient treated with antithyroid drugs. The clonotype comes from a woman aged 40-65 years with Graves disease. CDR3 sequence: CASSLVVGRGLYF. CDR3 coding DNA: TGTGCCAGCAGCTTAGTGGTGGGGCGGGGGTTGTACTTC.